These T cell receptor beta chains were read from a single sample in a study of blood T cell repertoires in COVID-19. The repertoire was sequenced with immunoSEQ multiplex PCR; TCRdb's copy has only in-frame clones and lacks some. This table has fewer than 300,000 clones, 70% to 90% appearing once. The sequencing input was peripheral blood. The receptors were gathered from a woman aged 30 to 39 with COVID-19, enrolled during active disease. Each CDR3 is given with its conserved first and last residue. Each record gives: J gene, V gene, D gene, clone size, CDR3 protein, CDR3 DNA. A D gene is named only where the DNA matches it firmly. A row's size may be missing; if present it is once, few, many or a size class.

TRBJ2-4 TRBV7-8 TRBD2 once CASSETSGLRDIQYF TGTGCCAGCAGTGAGACTAGCGGGTTAAGGGACATTCAGTACTTC
TRBJ2-5 TRBV6-6 TRBD1 . CASSYPGGSWETQYF TGTGCCAGCAGTTACCCAGGGGGCTCGTGGGAGACCCAGTACTTC
TRBJ1-2 TRBV7-9 . . CASSLAGSTGGNYGYTF TGTGCCAGCAGCTTAGCGGGGTCTACTGGGGGGAACTATGGCTACACCTTC
TRBJ1-1 TRBV19 . . CASSIDPPGRLAGFF TGTGCCAGTAGTATAGATCCACCAGGTAGGCTAGCAGGTTTCTTT
TRBJ1-3 TRBV5-6 . few CASSIQEGVSGNTIYF TGTGCCAGCAGCATCCAGGAAGGGGTTTCTGGAAACACCATATATTTT
TRBJ1-4 TRBV10-3 TRBD1 . CAISENGQGSEKLFF TGTGCCATCAGTGAGAATGGACAGGGGAGTGAAAAACTGTTTTTT
TRBJ1-2 TRBV5-1 . once CASSLVGGANYGYTF TGCGCCAGCAGCTTGGTGGGGGGTGCTAACTATGGCTACACCTTC
TRBJ1-1 TRBV19 . . CASSLEGGMNTEAFF TGTGCCAGTAGTTTAGAGGGGGGGATGAACACTGAAGCTTTCTTT
TRBJ2-5 TRBV6-5 . . CASSYPGLEGETQYF TGTGCCAGCAGTTATCCCGGACTGGAGGGGGAGACCCAGTACTTC
TRBJ1-5 TRBV7-9 . . CASSAIYSNQPQHF TGTGCCAGCAGCGCCATCTATAGCAATCAGCCCCAGCATTTT
TRBJ2-4 TRBV3-1/TRBV3-2 TRBD2 few CASSHAGLAGVNIQYF TGTGCCAGCAGCCATGCCGGACTAGCGGGGGTGAACATTCAGTACTTC
TRBJ2-1 TRBV5-1 TRBD2 . CASRLLAGGLNEQFF TGCGCCAGCAGGTTACTAGCGGGGGGGTTGAATGAGCAGTTCTTC
TRBJ2-1 TRBV10-2 . . CASSRQYNEQFF TGCGCCAGCAGTCGACAGTACAATGAGCAGTTCTTC
TRBJ2-1 TRBV4-1 TRBD2 . CASSPGGSGPAGEQFF TGCGCCAGCAGCCCCGGGGGGTCGGGACCGGCCGGTGAGCAGTTCTTC
TRBJ1-1 TRBV19 . . CASRIGGTFRTEAFF TGTGCCAGTAGGATCGGGGGGACGTTTCGTACTGAAGCTTTCTTT
TRBJ1-1 TRBV12-3/TRBV12-4 . few CASSPQGTEAFF TGTGCCAGCAGTCCACAGGGAACTGAAGCTTTCTTT
TRBJ2-7 TRBV5-5 . . CASILVGNEQYF TGTGCCAGCATCCTAGTTGGAAACGAGCAGTACTTC